This T cell receptor (beta chain) was sequenced during a study of regulatory T cells in long-lasting Graves disease (dated by TCRdb to the early 2020s). Some background on the complete study: Persistent Graves' disease was defined as antithyroid drug treatment for over 5 years with persistently positive TSH receptor autoantibodies. Patients with persistent Graves' disease were compared with patients with newly diagnosed Graves' disease using TCR sequencing and RNA sequencing of peripheral blood. Persistent Graves' disease patients in the clinical cohort had taken antithyroid drugs for around 10 years on average. The study was conducted in China and was registered as a clinical trial. A total of around 35 samples were covered by TCR sequencing, comprising around 13 persistent and approximately 20 newly diagnosed Graves' disease patients.

What the research found in general, with its limitations: The authors acknowledged the small sample size as a limitation that may reduce accuracy. TRBV28, TRBJ1-2 and TRBJ2-5 were preferentially used in persistent disease, while TRBV20-1 and TRBJ2-1 were favored in newly diagnosed disease. Only peripheral blood was studied, because thyroid tissue, the primary lesion, was inaccessible. Persistent patients shared more public clonotypes among themselves (approximately 2,500) than newly diagnosed patients did (over 900). Compared with newly diagnosed patients, persistent Graves' disease patients had lower TCR Shannon entropy and fewer highly expanded clones, which suggests clonal expansion. Only the TCR beta chain was sequenced and analyzed.

Reading the germline V gene gives CDR1 KGHDR and CDR2 SFDVKD. From its cysteine to its phenylalanine, the CDR3 spans 15 amino acids. Just CDR3 DNA is preserved here, 45 bases in frame from base 1. Clipping removes 3 bases from V and 4 bases from J, with 4 as the unmatched junction base count. This clonotype was recorded many times. The specificity of this receptor is unknown. No quality values exist for individual bases; no much larger clone is one base distant. Library creation used multiplex PCR. Sequenced using an Illumina HiSeq 4000. To build TCR beta libraries, CDR3 regions were amplified by Arm-PCR using iRepertoire HTBI primers. PCR products were gel purified before sequencing. The authors' pipeline ran thus. A total of roughly 65 TRBV and some 13 TRBJ segments were identified across samples and were used for gene usage analysis of CDR3 amino acid clonotypes. Filtered high-quality paired reads were merged into contigs using COPE and FqMerger. BLAST was used to align contigs to IMGT TRBV, TRBD and TRBJ reference genes, with CDR3 defined following IMGT. Any clonotype with a frequency above 0.1% was counted as a highly expanded clone. Repertoire diversity was measured by Shannon entropy, and V-J evenness by the Gini coefficient. Public clonotypes were defined as clonotypes shared by more than one individual. The public sequencing data were trimmed at Q25 with fastp and processed into clonotypes with MiXCR by TCRdb, which kept only in-frame beta chains. CDR3 protein duplicates are merged, each entry listing the most common genes and DNA. These V and J calls are TCRdb output, not the study's own analysis. The sample table contains a few hundred thousand distinct CDR3 sequences; only one count was recorded for 23% of them. Of the sample, about a quarter is held by the ten largest clones.

Taken with the paper, the label for time point translates to: persistent/refractory GD, antithyroid drugs over 5 years with positive TRAb. RNA was extracted from PBMCs in TRIzol for both TCR sequencing and RNA sequencing. The diagnosis of Graves' disease was made according to American Thyroid Association guidelines. Patients for the study were recruited at an endocrinology department in Xi'an, China. From each patient, roughly 9 milliliters of peripheral blood was collected into an EDTA anticoagulant tube. Ficoll Paque Plus density gradient separation was used to isolate PBMCs, and no further T cell sorting was done. An Agilent 2100 Bioanalyzer and agarose gel were used to assess RNA quality, and a NanoDrop 2000 was used to measure RNA concentration.

Specimen: peripheral blood mononuclear cells (PBMCs), collected when the disease was refractory, from a patient treated with antithyroid drugs. The rearranged chain carries TRBV24-1 and TRBJ2-2; 7 central bases correspond to TRBD1. The clonotype was recovered from a female donor with Graves disease. The CDR3 protein sequence reads: CATSDGTVITGELFF. The DNA reads as follows: TGTGCCACCAGTGATGGGACAGTAATCACCGGGGAGCTGTTTTTT.